Listed here are 3 T cell receptor beta chains from one sample, sequenced in a study of blood T cell repertoires in COVID-19. Method: immunoSEQ multiplex PCR; TCRdb's copy keeps in-frame clones and lacks some. Here the sample spans 260,000 or so clones, approximately 91% being singletons. Specimen: peripheral blood. Source of these receptors: a young man with active or convalescent COVID-19.

V usage is TRBV12-3 or TRBV12-4 and J usage is TRBJ2-1; D remains ambiguous. The CDR3 length is 12 residues. Trimming left V 2 bases short and J 6 bases short, with 5 bases between. CDR3 loop: CASSLTSNEQFF. The CDR3 DNA is TGTGCCAGCAGTTTAACCAGCAATGAGCAGTTCTTC.

This chain joins TRBV12-5 and TRBJ2-7; 8 bases map to TRBD1. This CDR3 region has 17 residues. The V segment lost 5 bases and the J segment 4 bases; nucleotides outside the gene matches: 16. Germline V gene lookup returns CDR1 LGHNT and CDR2 FRNRAP. The CDR3 bases are TGTGCTAGTGGTCTCTCCCCTGGACAGGGAGGAGGGTACGAGCAGTACTTC. Its protein is CASGLSPGQGGGYEQYF.

The V and J genes are TRBV19 and TRBJ2-2; possibly TRBD1 for D (6 bases). The V gene's germline CDR1 is LNHDA and CDR2 SQIVND (reference sequence). There are 15 residues in the CDR3. The V end was cut by 4 bases, the J end by 6 bases, with 15 bases between. CDR3 nucleotide sequence: TGTGCCAGTAGTACATCAAACAGGGTGGCCGGGGAGCTGTTTTTT. It translates to CASSTSNRVAGELFF.